This is a list of T cell receptor beta chains from one sample in a study of cytomegalovirus exposure and HLA in healthy donors. The table came from immunoSEQ multiplex PCR; TCRdb's copy has only in-frame clones and leaves some out. The sample holds about 150,000 clones, about nine tenths seen once. The sequencing input was PBMCs. Receptor source: a woman aged 25 to 45 in good health and CMV-seropositive. CDR3s include the opening cysteine and the closing phenylalanine or tryptophan. Fields, in order: J gene, V gene, CDR3 length, clone size, CDR3 protein. The listing skips clone size in some rows; elsewhere it reads once, few, many or a size class.

j_call: TRBJ1-6
v_call: TRBV6-4
cdr3_length: 18
clone_size: NA
cdr3_aa: CASSDSRALSSYNSPLHF

j_call: TRBJ2-4
v_call: TRBV9
cdr3_length: 15
clone_size: NA
cdr3_aa: CASSVSGAPKNIQYF

j_call: TRBJ1-1
v_call: TRBV5-1
cdr3_length: 14
clone_size: NA
cdr3_aa: CASSLGVGVGGAFF

j_call: TRBJ2-2
v_call: TRBV18
cdr3_length: 15
clone_size: NA
cdr3_aa: CASSQGGSNTGELFF

j_call: TRBJ2-5
v_call: TRBV19
cdr3_length: 13
clone_size: NA
cdr3_aa: CASSMVGGETQYF

j_call: TRBJ1-1
v_call: TRBV5-1
cdr3_length: 13
clone_size: NA
cdr3_aa: CASSLEQGIKAFF

j_call: TRBJ1-1
v_call: TRBV28
cdr3_length: 12
clone_size: NA
cdr3_aa: CASSLYQREAFF

j_call: TRBJ2-7
v_call: TRBV2
cdr3_length: 16
clone_size: NA
cdr3_aa: CASKVGSGQFPYEQYF

j_call: TRBJ2-7
v_call: TRBV29-1
cdr3_length: 17
clone_size: NA
cdr3_aa: CSVEDPRVGEGRYEQYF

j_call: TRBJ2-3
v_call: TRBV9
cdr3_length: 14
clone_size: NA
cdr3_aa: CASSLELRTDTQYF

j_call: TRBJ2-1
v_call: TRBV18
cdr3_length: 14
clone_size: NA
cdr3_aa: CASSPEGGGASQFF

j_call: TRBJ2-1
v_call: TRBV11-2
cdr3_length: 16
clone_size: NA
cdr3_aa: CASSPETSGRGNEQFF

j_call: TRBJ1-1
v_call: TRBV7-6
cdr3_length: 16
clone_size: NA
cdr3_aa: CASREWTGIMNTEAFF

j_call: TRBJ1-4
v_call: TRBV7-9
cdr3_length: 14
clone_size: NA
cdr3_aa: CASRSQGANEKLFF

j_call: TRBJ2-1
v_call: TRBV15
cdr3_length: 17
clone_size: NA
cdr3_aa: CATSRSGLAVSYNEQFF

j_call: TRBJ1-1
v_call: TRBV6-1
cdr3_length: 13
clone_size: NA
cdr3_aa: CASTVRDSTEAFF

j_call: TRBJ1-5
v_call: TRBV7-3
cdr3_length: 13
clone_size: NA
cdr3_aa: CARGTDRVKEIPF

j_call: TRBJ1-2
v_call: TRBV5-6
cdr3_length: 15
clone_size: NA
cdr3_aa: CASSPSRQGLYGYTF

j_call: TRBJ1-4
v_call: TRBV7-8
cdr3_length: 17
clone_size: NA
cdr3_aa: CASSRAGGVHYNEKLFF

j_call: TRBJ2-3
v_call: TRBV15
cdr3_length: 16
clone_size: NA
cdr3_aa: CATSRPGLSSTDTQYF

j_call: TRBJ1-3
v_call: TRBV29-1
cdr3_length: 15
clone_size: NA
cdr3_aa: CSVPSQGSSGNTIYF

j_call: TRBJ2-6
v_call: TRBV5-1
cdr3_length: 15
clone_size: once
cdr3_aa: CASSFGGAGANVLTF

j_call: TRBJ1-5
v_call: TRBV29-1
cdr3_length: 14
clone_size: NA
cdr3_aa: CSVAQGTQDQPQHF

j_call: TRBJ2-1
v_call: TRBV5-1
cdr3_length: 16
clone_size: NA
cdr3_aa: CASSLDGAASYNEQFF

j_call: TRBJ2-5
v_call: TRBV11-2
cdr3_length: 15
clone_size: NA
cdr3_aa: CASSPYSRQQETQYF

j_call: TRBJ2-3
v_call: TRBV28
cdr3_length: 14
clone_size: NA
cdr3_aa: CASRLAGNTDTQYF

j_call: TRBJ2-1
v_call: TRBV10-2
cdr3_length: 13
clone_size: NA
cdr3_aa: CASIGVWSGEQFF

j_call: TRBJ2-5
v_call: TRBV5-1
cdr3_length: 16
clone_size: NA
cdr3_aa: CASSLGAGTLQETQYF

j_call: TRBJ1-2
v_call: TRBV6-4
cdr3_length: 13
clone_size: NA
cdr3_aa: CASSDRQGGGYTF

j_call: TRBJ1-1
v_call: TRBV11-2
cdr3_length: 16
clone_size: NA
cdr3_aa: CASSLVGLRGATEAFF

j_call: TRBJ2-1
v_call: TRBV11-3
cdr3_length: 14
clone_size: NA
cdr3_aa: CASEGSGFYNEQFF

j_call: TRBJ2-1
v_call: TRBV19
cdr3_length: 13
clone_size: few
cdr3_aa: CASSTLRGNEQFF

j_call: TRBJ2-4
v_call: TRBV4-1
cdr3_length: 15
clone_size: NA
cdr3_aa: CASSFTPDIPNIQYF

j_call: TRBJ1-1
v_call: TRBV5-4
cdr3_length: 14
clone_size: NA
cdr3_aa: CASSFRGMNTEAFF

j_call: TRBJ1-3
v_call: TRBV28
cdr3_length: 14
clone_size: NA
cdr3_aa: CASSPNFSGNTIYF

j_call: TRBJ1-1
v_call: TRBV18
cdr3_length: 15
clone_size: NA
cdr3_aa: CASSQRWQGETEAFF

j_call: TRBJ2-1
v_call: TRBV4-1
cdr3_length: 13
clone_size: NA
cdr3_aa: CASSQVRYNEQFF

j_call: TRBJ2-7
v_call: TRBV5-6
cdr3_length: 16
clone_size: NA
cdr3_aa: CASSPIAGGPPHEQYF

j_call: TRBJ1-2
v_call: TRBV6-5
cdr3_length: 14
clone_size: NA
cdr3_aa: CASSTGQGTYGYTF

j_call: TRBJ2-7
v_call: TRBV7-9
cdr3_length: 15
clone_size: NA
cdr3_aa: CASSRTGGPGYEQYF

j_call: TRBJ1-1
v_call: TRBV27
cdr3_length: 13
clone_size: NA
cdr3_aa: CASSLKWSLEAFF

j_call: TRBJ2-5
v_call: TRBV5-1
cdr3_length: 17
clone_size: NA
cdr3_aa: CASSSQVGTSGKETQYF

j_call: TRBJ2-7
v_call: TRBV15
cdr3_length: 12
clone_size: once
cdr3_aa: CATSRAGDEQYF

j_call: TRBJ1-2
v_call: TRBV28
cdr3_length: 14
clone_size: NA
cdr3_aa: CASSAGGLNYGYTF

j_call: TRBJ2-7
v_call: TRBV21-1
cdr3_length: 15
clone_size: NA
cdr3_aa: CASSSDPGRGYEQYF

j_call: TRBJ1-5
v_call: TRBV2
cdr3_length: 14
clone_size: NA
cdr3_aa: CASRVGGQNQPQHF

j_call: TRBJ2-5
v_call: TRBV5-1
cdr3_length: 16
clone_size: NA
cdr3_aa: CASSSIGSGNGETQYF

j_call: TRBJ2-1
v_call: TRBV2
cdr3_length: 14
clone_size: NA
cdr3_aa: CASSEMGALNEQFF

j_call: TRBJ2-3
v_call: TRBV5-1
cdr3_length: 18
clone_size: NA
cdr3_aa: CASSLLAGGTSGTDTQYF

j_call: TRBJ1-2
v_call: TRBV2
cdr3_length: 16
clone_size: NA
cdr3_aa: CASSETTGHEMYGYTF

j_call: TRBJ2-1
v_call: TRBV5-1
cdr3_length: 16
clone_size: NA
cdr3_aa: CASSSLLAGSYNEQFF

j_call: TRBJ1-6
v_call: TRBV9
cdr3_length: 16
clone_size: NA
cdr3_aa: CASSPQDRVGAVALHF

j_call: TRBJ1-5
v_call: TRBV5-6
cdr3_length: 17
clone_size: NA
cdr3_aa: CASSFRGQGLSNQPQHF